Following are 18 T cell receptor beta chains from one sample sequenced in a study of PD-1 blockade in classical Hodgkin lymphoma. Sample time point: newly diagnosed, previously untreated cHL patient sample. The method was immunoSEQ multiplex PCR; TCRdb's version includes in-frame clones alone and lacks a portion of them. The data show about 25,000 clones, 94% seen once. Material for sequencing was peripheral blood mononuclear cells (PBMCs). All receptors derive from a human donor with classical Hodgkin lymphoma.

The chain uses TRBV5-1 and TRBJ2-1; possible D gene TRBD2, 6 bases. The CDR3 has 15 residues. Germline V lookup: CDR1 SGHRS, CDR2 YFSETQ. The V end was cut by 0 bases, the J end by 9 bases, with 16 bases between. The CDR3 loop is CASSLAGTPEGEQFF. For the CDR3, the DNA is TGCGCCAGCAGCTTGGCCGGGACCCCGGAGGGTGAGCAGTTCTTC.

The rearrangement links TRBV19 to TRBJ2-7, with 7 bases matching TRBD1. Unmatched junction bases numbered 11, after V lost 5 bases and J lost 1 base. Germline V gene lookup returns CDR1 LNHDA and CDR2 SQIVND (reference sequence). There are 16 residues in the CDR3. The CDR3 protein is CASSPKTPGQSYEQYF. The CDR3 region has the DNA TGTGCCAGTAGTCCCAAAACCCCGGGACAGTCCTACGAGCAGTACTTC.

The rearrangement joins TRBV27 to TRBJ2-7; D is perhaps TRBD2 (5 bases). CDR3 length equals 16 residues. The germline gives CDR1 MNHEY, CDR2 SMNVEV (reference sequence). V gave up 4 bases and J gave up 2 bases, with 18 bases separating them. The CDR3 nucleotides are TGTGCCAGCAGTTACTCTGACGGGGTCCTAACCTACGAGCAGTACTTC. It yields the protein CASSYSDGVLTYEQYF.

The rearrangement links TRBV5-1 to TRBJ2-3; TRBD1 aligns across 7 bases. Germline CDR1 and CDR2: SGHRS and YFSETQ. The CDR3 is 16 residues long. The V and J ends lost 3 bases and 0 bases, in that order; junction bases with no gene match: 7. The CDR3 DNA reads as TGCGCCAGCAGCTCAACAGGGGTCCCTAGCACAGATACGCAGTATTTT. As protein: CASSSTGVPSTDTQYF.

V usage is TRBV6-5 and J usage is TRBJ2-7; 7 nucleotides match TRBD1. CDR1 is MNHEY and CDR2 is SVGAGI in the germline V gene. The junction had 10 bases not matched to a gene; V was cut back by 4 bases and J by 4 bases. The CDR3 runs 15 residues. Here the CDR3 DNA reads TGTGCCAGCAGTTCGGGACAGATGAAGTGGTACGAGCAGTACTTC. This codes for CASSSGQMKWYEQYF.

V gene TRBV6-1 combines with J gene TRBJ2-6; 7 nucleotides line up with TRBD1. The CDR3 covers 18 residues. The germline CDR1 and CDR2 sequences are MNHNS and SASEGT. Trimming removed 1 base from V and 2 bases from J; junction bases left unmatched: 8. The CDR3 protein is CASSEDATGFTGANVLTF. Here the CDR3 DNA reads TGTGCCAGCAGTGAAGACGCGACAGGGTTTACTGGGGCCAACGTCCTGACTTTC.

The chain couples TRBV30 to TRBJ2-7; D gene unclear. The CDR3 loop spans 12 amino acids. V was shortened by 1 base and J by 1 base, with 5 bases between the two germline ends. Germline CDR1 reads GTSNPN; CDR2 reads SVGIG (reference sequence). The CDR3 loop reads CAWSAGSYEQYF. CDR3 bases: TGTGCCTGGAGTGCGGGTTCCTACGAGCAGTACTTC. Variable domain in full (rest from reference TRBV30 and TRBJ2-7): SQTIHQWPATLVQPVGSPLSLECTVEGTSNPNLYWYRQAAGRGLQLLFYSVGIGQISSEVPQNLSASRPQDRQFILSSKKLLLSDSGFYLCAWSAGSYEQYFGPGTRLTVT.

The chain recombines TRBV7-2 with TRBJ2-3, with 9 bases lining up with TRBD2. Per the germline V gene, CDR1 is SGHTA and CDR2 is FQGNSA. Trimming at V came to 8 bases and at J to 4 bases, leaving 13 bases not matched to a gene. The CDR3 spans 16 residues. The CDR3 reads CASETFSGRRPDTQYF. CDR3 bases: TGTGCCAGCGAAACATTCAGCGGGAGGAGACCAGATACGCAGTATTTT.

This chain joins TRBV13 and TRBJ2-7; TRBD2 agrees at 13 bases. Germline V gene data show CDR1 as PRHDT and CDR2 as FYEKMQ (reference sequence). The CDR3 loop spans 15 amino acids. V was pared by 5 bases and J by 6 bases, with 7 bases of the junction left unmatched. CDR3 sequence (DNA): TGTGCCAGCAGCCCTAGGACTAGCGGGAGCATCGAGCAGTACTTC. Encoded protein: CASSPRTSGSIEQYF.

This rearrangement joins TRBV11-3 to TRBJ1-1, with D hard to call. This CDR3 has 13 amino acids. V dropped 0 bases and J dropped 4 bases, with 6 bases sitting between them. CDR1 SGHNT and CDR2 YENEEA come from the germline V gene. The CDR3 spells CASSLDPSTEAFF. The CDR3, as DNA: TGTGCCAGCAGCTTAGATCCTAGCACTGAAGCTTTCTTT. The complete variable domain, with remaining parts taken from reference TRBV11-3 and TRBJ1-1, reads EAGVVQSPRYKIIEKKQPVAFWCNPISGHNTLYWYLQNLGQGPELLIRYENEEAVDDSQLPKDRFSAERLKGVDSTLKIQPAELGDSAVYLCASSLDPSTEAFFGQGTRLTVV.

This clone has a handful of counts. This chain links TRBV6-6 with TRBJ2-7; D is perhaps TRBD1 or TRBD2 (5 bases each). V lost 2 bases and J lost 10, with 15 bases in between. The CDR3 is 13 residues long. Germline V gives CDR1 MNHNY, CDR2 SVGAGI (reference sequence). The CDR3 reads CASSYTGTFLQYF. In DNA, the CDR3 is TGTGCCAGCAGTTACACCGGGACGTTTCTTCAGTACTTC.

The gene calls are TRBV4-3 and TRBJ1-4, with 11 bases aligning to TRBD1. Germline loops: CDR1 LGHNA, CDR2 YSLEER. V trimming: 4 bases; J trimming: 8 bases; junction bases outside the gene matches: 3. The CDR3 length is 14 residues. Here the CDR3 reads CASSPGQGAEKLFF. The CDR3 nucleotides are TGCGCCAGCAGCCCCGGACAGGGGGCGGAAAAACTGTTTTTT.

CDR3 loop: CASSQATRGHQPQHF. The DNA for the CDR3 is TGTGCCAGCAGCCAGGCAACGAGGGGGCACCAGCCCCAGCATTTT. The chain recombines TRBV7-2 with TRBJ1-5, with 7 nucleotides matching TRBD1. Per germline, CDR1 SGHTA and CDR2 FQGNSA. V lost 5 bases and J lost 7; bases outside the gene matches: 11. This CDR3 has 15 residues.

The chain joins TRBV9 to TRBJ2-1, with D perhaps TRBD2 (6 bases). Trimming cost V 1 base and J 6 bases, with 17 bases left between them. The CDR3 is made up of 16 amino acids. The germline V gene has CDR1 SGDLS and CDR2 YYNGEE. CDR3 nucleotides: TGTGCCAGCAGCGTATCCCTACGGAGGGACCGCAATGAGCAGTTCTTC. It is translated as CASSVSLRRDRNEQFF.

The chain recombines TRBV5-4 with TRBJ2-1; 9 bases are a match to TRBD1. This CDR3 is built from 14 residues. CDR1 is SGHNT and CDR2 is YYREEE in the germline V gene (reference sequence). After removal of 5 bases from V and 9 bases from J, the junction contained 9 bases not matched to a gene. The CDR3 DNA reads TGTGCCAGCAGTTCCCCGGGACAGGGTATTGAGCAGTTCTTC. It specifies CASSSPGQGIEQFF.

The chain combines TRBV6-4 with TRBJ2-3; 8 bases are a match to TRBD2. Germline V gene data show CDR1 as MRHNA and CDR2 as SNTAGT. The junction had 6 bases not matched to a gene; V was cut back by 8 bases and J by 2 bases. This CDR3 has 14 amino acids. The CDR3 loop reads CASGSGENTDTQYF. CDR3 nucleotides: TGTGCCAGCGGTAGCGGGGAGAACACAGATACGCAGTATTTT.

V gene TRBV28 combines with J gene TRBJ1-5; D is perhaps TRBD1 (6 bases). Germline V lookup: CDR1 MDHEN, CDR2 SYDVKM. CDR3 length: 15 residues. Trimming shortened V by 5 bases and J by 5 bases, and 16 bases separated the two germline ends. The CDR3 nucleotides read TGTGCCAGCAGTCCCGAGACAGGACTACATCAGCCCCAGCATTTT. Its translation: CASSPETGLHQPQHF.

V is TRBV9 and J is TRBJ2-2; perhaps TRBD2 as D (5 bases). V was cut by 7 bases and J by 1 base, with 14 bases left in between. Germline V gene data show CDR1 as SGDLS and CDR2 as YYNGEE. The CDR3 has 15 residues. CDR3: CASASYGENTGELFF. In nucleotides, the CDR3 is TGTGCCAGCGCCTCCTACGGGGAGAACACCGGGGAGCTGTTTTTT.